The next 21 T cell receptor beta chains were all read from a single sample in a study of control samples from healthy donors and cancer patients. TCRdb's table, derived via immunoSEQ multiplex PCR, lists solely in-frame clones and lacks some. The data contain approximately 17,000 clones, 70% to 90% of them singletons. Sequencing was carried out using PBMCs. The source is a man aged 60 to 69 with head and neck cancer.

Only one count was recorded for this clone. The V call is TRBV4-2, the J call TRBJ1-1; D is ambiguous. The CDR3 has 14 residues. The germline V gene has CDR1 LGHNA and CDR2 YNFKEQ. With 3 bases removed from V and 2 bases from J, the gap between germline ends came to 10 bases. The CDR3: CASSHDDGNTEAFF. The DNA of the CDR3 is TGTGCCAGCAGCCACGATGACGGAAACACTGAAGCTTTCTTT.

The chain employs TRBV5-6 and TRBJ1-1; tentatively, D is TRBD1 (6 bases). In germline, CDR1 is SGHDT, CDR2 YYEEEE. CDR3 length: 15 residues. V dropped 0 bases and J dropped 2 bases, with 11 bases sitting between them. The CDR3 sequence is CASSLGQAINTEAFF. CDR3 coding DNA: TGTGCCAGCAGCTTGGGACAGGCAATAAACACTGAAGCTTTCTTT.

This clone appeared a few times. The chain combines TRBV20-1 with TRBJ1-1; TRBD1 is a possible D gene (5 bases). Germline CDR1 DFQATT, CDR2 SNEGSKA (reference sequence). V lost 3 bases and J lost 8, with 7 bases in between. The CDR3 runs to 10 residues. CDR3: CSASSGEAFF. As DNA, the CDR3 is TGCAGTGCTAGTTCAGGGGAAGCTTTCTTT.

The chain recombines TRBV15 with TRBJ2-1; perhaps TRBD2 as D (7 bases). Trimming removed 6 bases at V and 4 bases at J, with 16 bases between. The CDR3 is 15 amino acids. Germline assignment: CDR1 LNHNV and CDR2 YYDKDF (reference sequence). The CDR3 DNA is TGTGCCACCAGTCCGAAGGGGGGGCTGTACAATGAGCAGTTCTTC. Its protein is CATSPKGGLYNEQFF.

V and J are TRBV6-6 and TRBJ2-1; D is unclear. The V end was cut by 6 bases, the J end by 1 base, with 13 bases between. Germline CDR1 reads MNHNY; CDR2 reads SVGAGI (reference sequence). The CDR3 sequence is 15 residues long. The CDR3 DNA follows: TGTGCCAGCAGCCTTTATAGGGTTTCCTACAATGAGCAGTTCTTC. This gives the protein CASSLYRVSYNEQFF.

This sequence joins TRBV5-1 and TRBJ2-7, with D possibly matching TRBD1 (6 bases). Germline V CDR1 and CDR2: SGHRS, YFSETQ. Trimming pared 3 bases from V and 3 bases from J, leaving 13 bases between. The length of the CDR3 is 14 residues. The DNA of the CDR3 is TGCGCCAGCAGCTCTTCTGGACAGAACTACGAGCAGTACTTC. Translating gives CASSSSGQNYEQYF.

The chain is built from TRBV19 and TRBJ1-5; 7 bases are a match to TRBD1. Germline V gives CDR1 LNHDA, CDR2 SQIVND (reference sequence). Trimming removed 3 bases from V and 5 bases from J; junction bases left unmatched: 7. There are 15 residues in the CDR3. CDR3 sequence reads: CASSMNRGPYQPQHF. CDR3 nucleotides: TGTGCCAGTAGTATGAACAGGGGACCCTATCAGCCCCAGCATTTT.

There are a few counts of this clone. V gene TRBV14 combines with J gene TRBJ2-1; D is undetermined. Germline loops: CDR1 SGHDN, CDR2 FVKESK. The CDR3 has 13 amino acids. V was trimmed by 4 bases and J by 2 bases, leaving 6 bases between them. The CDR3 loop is CASSRVAYNEQFF. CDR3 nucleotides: TGTGCCAGCAGCCGGGTGGCCTACAATGAGCAGTTCTTC.

Here the CDR3 reads CASSLDPGTNTEAFF. The CDR3 DNA follows: TGCGCCAGCAGCTTAGACCCGGGAACGAACACTGAAGCTTTCTTT. This chain connects TRBV5-1 to TRBJ1-1; no clear D gene. CDR1 SGHRS and CDR2 YFSETQ come from the germline V gene. This CDR3 comprises 15 residues. Trimming cost V 2 bases and J 1 base, with 12 bases left between them.

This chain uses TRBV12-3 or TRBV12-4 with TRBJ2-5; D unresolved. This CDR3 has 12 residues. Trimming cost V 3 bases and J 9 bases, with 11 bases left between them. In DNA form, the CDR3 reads TGTGCCAGCAGTTTTGAGGCCGTGGCCCAGTACTTC. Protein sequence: CASSFEAVAQYF.

CDR3 sequence (DNA): TGTGCCAGCAGCTTGGGGACAGCAACTAATGAAAAACTGTTTTTT. It yields the protein CASSLGTATNEKLFF. This chain links TRBV5-6 with TRBJ1-4; D perhaps matches TRBD1 (6 bases). The V gene's germline CDR1 is SGHDT and CDR2 YYEEEE. The CDR3 length is 15 residues. V dropped 0 bases and J dropped 0 bases, with 6 bases sitting between them.

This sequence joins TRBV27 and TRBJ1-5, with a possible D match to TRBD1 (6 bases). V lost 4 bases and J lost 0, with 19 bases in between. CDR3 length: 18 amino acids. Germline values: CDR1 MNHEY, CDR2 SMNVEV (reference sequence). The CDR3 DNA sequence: TGTGCCAGCAGTTCGACACCGGGGGCTATATATAGCAATCAGCCCCAGCATTTT. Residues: CASSSTPGAIYSNQPQHF.

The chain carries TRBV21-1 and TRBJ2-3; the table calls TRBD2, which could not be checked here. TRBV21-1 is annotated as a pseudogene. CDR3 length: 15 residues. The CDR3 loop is CASSTLAGVADTQYF. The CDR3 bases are TGTGCCAGCAGCACCCTAGCGGGAGTAGCAGATACGCAGTATTTT.

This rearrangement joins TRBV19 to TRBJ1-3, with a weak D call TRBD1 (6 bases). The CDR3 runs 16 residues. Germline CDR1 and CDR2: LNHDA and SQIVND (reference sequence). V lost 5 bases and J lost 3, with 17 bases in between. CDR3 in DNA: TGTGCCAGTAGTGTGGGGGCCCGGTTTGATGGAAACACCATATATTTT. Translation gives CASSVGARFDGNTIYF.

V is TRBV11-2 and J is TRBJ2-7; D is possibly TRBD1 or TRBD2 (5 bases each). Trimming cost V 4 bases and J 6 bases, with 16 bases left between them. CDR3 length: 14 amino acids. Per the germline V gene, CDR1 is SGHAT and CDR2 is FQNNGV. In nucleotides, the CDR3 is TGTGCCAGCAGCTCCGGGACCCCGACGGGCGAGCAGTACTTC. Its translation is CASSSGTPTGEQYF.

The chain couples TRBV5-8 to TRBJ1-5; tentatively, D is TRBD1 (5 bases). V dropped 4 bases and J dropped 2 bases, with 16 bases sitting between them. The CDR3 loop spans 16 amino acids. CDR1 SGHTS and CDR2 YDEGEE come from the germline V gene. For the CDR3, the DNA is TGTGCCAGCAGCGCCGGGACGGGGAGCGGCAATCAGCCCCAGCATTTT. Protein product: CASSAGTGSGNQPQHF.

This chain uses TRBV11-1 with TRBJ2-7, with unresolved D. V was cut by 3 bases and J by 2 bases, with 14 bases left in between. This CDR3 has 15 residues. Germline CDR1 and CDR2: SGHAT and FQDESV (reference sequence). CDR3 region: CASSLGLTTTYEQYF. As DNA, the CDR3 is TGTGCCAGCAGCTTGGGCCTGACCACCACCTACGAGCAGTACTTC.

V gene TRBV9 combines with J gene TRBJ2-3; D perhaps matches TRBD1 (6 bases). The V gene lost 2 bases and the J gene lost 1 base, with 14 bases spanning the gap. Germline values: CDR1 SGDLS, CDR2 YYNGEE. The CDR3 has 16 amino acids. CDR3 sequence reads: CASSVLGGRGTDTQYF. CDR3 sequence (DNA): TGTGCCAGCAGCGTTCTAGGGGGACGGGGCACAGATACGCAGTATTTT.

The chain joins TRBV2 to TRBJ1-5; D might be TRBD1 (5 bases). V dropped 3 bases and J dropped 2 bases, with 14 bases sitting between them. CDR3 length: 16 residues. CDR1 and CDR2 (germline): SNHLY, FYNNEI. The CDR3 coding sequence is TGTGCCAGCAGTGACTCTGGGGCAGTGGGCAATCAGCCCCAGCATTTT. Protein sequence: CASSDSGAVGNQPQHF.

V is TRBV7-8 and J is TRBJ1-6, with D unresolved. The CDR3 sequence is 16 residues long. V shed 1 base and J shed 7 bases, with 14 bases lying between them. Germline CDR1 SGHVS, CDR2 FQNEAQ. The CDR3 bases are TGTGCCAGCAGCTTAGGCCCAAAGGGAACGAATTCACCCCTCCACTTT. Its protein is CASSLGPKGTNSPLHF.

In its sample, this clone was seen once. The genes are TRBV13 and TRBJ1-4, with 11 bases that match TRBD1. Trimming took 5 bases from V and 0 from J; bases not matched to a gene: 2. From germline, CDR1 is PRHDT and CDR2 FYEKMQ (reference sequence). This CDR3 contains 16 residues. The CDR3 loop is CASSPGQGATNEKLFF. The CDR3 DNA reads TGTGCCAGCAGCCCGGGACAGGGGGCAACTAATGAAAAACTGTTTTTT.